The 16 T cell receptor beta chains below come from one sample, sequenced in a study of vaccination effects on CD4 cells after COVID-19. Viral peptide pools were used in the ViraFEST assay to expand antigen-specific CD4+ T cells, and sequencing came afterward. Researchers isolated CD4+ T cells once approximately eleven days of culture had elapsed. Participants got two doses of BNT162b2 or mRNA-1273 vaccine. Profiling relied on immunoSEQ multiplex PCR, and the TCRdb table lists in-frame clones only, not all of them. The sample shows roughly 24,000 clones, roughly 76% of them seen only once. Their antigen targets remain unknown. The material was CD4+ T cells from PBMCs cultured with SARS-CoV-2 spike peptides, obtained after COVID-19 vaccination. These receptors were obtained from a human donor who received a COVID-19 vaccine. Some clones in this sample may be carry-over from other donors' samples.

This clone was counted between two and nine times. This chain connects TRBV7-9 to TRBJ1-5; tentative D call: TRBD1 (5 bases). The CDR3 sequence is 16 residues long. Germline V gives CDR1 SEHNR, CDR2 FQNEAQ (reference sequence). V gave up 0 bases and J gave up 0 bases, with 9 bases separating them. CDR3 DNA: TGTGCCAGCAGCTTAGCCGGGGGGAATAGCAATCAGCCCCAGCATTTT. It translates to CASSLAGGNSNQPQHF.

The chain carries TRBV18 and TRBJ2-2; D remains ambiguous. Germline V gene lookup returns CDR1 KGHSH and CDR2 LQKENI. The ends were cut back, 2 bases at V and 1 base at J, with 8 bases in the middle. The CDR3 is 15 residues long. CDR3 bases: TGTGCCAGCTCACCAAAAACGGGGAACACCGGGGAGCTGTTTTTT. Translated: CASSPKTGNTGELFF.

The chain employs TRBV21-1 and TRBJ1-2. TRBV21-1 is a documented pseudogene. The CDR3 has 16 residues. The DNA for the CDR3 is TGTGCCAGCAGCAAAGTAAACCACCCCGGGTCGGCTGGCTACACCTTC. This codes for CASSKVNHPGSAGYTF.

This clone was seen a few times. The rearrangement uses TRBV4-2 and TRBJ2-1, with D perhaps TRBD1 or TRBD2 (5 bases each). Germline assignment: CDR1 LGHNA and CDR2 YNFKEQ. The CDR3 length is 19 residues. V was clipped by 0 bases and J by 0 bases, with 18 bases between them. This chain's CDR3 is CASSQDNEIGESSYNEQFF. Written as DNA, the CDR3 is TGTGCCAGCAGCCAAGATAATGAAATAGGGGAGAGCTCCTACAATGAGCAGTTCTTC.

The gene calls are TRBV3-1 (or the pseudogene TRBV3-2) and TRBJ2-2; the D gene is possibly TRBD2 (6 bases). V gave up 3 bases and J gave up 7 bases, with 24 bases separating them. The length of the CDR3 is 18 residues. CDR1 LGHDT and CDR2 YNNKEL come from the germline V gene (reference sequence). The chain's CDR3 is CASSHSLGGGVSDGELFF. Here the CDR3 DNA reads TGTGCCAGCAGCCACTCCCTCGGCGGAGGGGTAAGCGACGGGGAGCTGTTTTTT.

CDR3 sequence (DNA): TGCAGCGGGAGGAATAGGTTGGGTGAGACTGAAGCTTTCTTT. It encodes CSGRNRLGETEAFF. V gene TRBV29-1 combines with J gene TRBJ1-1; D not certain. The CDR3 is made up of 14 amino acids. Germline-derived CDR1 and CDR2 are SQVTM and ANQGSEA. Trimming took 7 bases from V and 5 from J, leaving 20 bases between them.

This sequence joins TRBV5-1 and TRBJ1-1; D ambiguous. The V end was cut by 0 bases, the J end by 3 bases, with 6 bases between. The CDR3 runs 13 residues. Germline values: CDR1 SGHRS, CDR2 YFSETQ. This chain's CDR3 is CASSLGRDTEAFF. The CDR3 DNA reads TGCGCCAGCAGCTTGGGGAGGGACACTGAAGCTTTCTTT.

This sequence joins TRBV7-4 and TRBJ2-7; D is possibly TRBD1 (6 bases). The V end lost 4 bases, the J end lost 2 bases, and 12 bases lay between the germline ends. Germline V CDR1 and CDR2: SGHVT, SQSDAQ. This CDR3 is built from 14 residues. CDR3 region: CASSSYRDPYEQYV. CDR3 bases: TGTGCCAGCAGCTCCTACAGGGATCCCTACGAGCAGTACGTC.

DNA for the CDR3: TGTGCCAGCAGTCAGCCCCCACTAGGCGGCAACACCGGGGAGCTGTTTTTT. Translated: CASSQPPLGGNTGELFF. The V gene is TRBV6-2 or TRBV6-3, the J gene TRBJ2-2, with a tentative D call TRBD2 (5 bases). Germline CDR1 reads MNHEY; CDR2 reads SVGEGT. Trimming took 5 bases from V and 2 from J, leaving 18 bases between them. The CDR3 runs 17 residues.

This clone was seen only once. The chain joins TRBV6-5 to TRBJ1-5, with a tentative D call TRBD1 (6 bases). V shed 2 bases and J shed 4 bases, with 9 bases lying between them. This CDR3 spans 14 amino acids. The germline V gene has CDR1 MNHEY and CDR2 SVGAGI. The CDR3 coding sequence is TGTGCCAGCAGTTACGACAGGAGAAATCAGCCCCAGCATTTT. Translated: CASSYDRRNQPQHF.

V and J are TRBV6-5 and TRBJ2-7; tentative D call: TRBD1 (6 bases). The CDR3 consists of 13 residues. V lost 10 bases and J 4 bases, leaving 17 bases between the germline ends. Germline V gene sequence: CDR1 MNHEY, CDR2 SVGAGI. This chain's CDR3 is CATARGQFYEQYV. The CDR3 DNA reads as TGTGCCACCGCCCGTGGACAGTTTTACGAGCAGTACGTC.

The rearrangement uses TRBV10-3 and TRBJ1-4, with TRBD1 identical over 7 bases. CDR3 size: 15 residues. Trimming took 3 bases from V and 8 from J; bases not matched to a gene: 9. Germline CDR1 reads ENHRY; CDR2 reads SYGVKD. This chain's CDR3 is CAISEVRGSLEKLFF. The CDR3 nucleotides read TGTGCCATCAGTGAAGTCAGGGGGTCTTTGGAAAAACTGTTTTTT.

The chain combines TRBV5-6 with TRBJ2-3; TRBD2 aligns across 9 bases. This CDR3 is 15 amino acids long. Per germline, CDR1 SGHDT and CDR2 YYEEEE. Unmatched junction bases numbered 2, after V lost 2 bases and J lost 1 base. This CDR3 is CASSFSGGGTDTQYF. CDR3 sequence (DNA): TGTGCCAGCAGCTTTAGCGGGGGTGGCACAGATACGCAGTATTTT. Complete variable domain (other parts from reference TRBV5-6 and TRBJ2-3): DAGVTQSPTHLIKTRGQQVTLRCSPKSGHDTVSWYQQALGQGPQFIFQYYEEEERQRGNFPDRFSGHQFPNYSSELNVNALLLGDSALYLCASSFSGGGTDTQYFGPGTRLTVL.

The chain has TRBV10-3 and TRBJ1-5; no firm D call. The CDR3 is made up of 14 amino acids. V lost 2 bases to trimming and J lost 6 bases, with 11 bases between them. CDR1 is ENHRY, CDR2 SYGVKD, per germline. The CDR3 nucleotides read TGTGCCATCAGTGAGGGCGGTGGGGTTCAGCCCCAGCATTTT. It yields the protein CAISEGGGVQPQHF.

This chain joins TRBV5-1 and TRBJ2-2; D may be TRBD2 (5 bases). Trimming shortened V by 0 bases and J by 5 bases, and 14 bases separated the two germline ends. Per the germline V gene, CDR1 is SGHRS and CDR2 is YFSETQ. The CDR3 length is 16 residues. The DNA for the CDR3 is TGCGCCAGCAGCTTGGAGGCTAGCTTTCGGACCGGGGAGCTGTTTTTT. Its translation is CASSLEASFRTGELFF.

The CDR3 sequence: CASSSDRDTEAFF. The CDR3, as DNA: TGTGCCAGCAGTTCCGACAGGGACACTGAAGCTTTCTTT. The chain recombines TRBV12-3 or TRBV12-4 with TRBJ1-1; 7 nucleotides agree with TRBD1. The CDR3 consists of 13 residues. Trimming took 4 bases from V and 3 from J; bases not matched to a gene: 2.